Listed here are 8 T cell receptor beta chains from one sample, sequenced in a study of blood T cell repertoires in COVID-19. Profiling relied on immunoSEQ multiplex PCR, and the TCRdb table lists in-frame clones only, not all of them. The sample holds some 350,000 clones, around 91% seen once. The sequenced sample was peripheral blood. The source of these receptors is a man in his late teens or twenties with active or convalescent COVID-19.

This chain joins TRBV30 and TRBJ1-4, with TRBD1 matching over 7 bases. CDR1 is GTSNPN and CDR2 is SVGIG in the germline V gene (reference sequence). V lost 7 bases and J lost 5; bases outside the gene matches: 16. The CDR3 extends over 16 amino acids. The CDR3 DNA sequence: TGTGCCTTTACGGACAGGCCTTCCTCCGTCAATGAAAAACTGTTTTTT. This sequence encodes CAFTDRPSSVNEKLFF.

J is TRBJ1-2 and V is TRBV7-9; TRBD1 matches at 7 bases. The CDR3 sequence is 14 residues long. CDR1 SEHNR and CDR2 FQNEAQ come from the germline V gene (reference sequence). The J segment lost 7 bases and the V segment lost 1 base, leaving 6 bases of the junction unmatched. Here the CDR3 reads CASSLGSGGSGYTF. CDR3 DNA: TGTGCCAGCAGCTTAGGGTCAGGGGGGTCTGGCTACACCTTC.

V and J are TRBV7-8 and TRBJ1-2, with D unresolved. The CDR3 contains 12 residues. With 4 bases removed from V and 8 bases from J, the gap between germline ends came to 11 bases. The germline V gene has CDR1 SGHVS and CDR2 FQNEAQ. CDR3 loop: CASSSESRGYTF. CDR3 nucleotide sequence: TGTGCCAGCAGCTCAGAGTCGCGGGGCTACACCTTC.

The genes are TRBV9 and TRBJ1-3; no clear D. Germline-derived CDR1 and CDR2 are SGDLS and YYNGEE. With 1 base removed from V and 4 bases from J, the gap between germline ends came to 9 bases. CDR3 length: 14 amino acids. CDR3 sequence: CASSVSSLGNTIYF. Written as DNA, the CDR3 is TGTGCCAGCAGCGTATCTTCCCTCGGAAACACCATATATTTT.

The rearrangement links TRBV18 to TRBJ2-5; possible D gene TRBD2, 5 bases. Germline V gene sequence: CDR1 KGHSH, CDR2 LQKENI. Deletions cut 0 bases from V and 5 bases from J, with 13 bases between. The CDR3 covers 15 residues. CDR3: CASSPPRGRDETQYF. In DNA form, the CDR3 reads TGTGCCAGCTCACCACCTCGGGGTAGGGATGAGACCCAGTACTTC.

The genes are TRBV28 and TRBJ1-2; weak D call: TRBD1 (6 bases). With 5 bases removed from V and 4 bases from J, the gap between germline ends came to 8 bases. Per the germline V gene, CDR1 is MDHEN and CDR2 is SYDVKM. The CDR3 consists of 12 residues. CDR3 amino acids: CASSTRGYGYTF. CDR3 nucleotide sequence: TGTGCCAGCAGTACCAGGGGCTATGGCTACACCTTC.

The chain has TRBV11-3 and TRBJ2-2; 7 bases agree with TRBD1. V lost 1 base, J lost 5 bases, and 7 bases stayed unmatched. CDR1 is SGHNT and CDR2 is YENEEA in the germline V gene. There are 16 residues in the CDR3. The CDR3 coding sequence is TGTGCCAGCAGCTTAGGGGGCAGGGGGTATACCGGGGAGCTGTTTTTT. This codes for CASSLGGRGYTGELFF.

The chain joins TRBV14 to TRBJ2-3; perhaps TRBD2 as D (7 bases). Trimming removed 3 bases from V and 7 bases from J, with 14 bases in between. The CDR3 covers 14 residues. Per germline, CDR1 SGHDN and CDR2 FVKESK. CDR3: CASSQRRGRNTQYF. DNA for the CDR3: TGTGCCAGCAGCCAGCGGCGGGGGCGAAATACGCAGTATTTT.